These 9 T cell receptor beta chains came from one sample sequenced in a study of siplizumab effects on memory and regulatory T cells. What these receptors recognize is not known. Coculturing was carried out on the mixed lymphocyte reaction cells. It lasted approximately six days and was done at 37°C. TCRdb's copy holds only in-frame clones and misses some; the assay was immunoSEQ multiplex PCR. The sample contains 15,000 to 20,000 clones, around 40% of which appear only once. Sequenced: CFSE-low (dividing) CD4+ T cells sorted from an allogeneic mixed lymphocyte reaction. These TCRs come from a human donor in good health; the cells came from an allogeneic mixed lymphocyte reaction. Some clones in this sample may be carry-over from other donors' samples.

There are a few counts of this clone. V is TRBV6-5 and J is TRBJ2-7, with TRBD1 matching 8 bases. Trimming took 10 bases from V and 12 from J; bases not matched to a gene: 11. CDR1 is MNHEY and CDR2 is SVGAGI in the germline V gene. The CDR3 loop spans 11 amino acids. CDR3 sequence (DNA): TGTGCCACAAGGACAGGGTTGTTGACGTACTTC. It codes for CATRTGLLTYF.

The gene calls are TRBV6-5 and TRBJ1-3; no clear D. This CDR3 is 15 amino acids long. CDR1 is MNHEY, CDR2 SVGAGI, per germline. The V gene lost 2 bases and the J gene lost 0 bases, with 8 bases spanning the gap. CDR3 coding DNA: TGTGCCAGCAGTTACGCCCTTCTCTCTGGAAACACCATATATTTT. Translated, it gives CASSYALLSGNTIYF.

By share of the sample, this clone is medium-sized. The V gene is TRBV5-6, the J gene TRBJ2-7; 8 nucleotides align to TRBD2. V lost 4 bases, J lost 2 bases, and 5 bases stayed unmatched. The CDR3 spans 14 residues. The germline V gene has CDR1 SGHDT and CDR2 YYEEEE. In nucleotides, the CDR3 is TGTGCCAGCAGCACCAGCGGGAGTACCTACGAGCAGTACTTC. Translation: CASSTSGSTYEQYF.

The V gene is TRBV7-8, the J gene TRBJ2-5, with TRBD2 as a possible D gene (6 bases). With 5 bases removed from V and 4 bases from J, the gap between germline ends came to 11 bases. The CDR3 is 13 residues long. The germline CDR1 and CDR2 sequences are SGHVS and FQNEAQ. The CDR3: CASSQTRLETQYF. DNA for the CDR3: TGTGCCAGCAGCCAGACTAGACTAGAGACCCAGTACTTC.

This clone was counted only a few times. The chain combines TRBV2 with TRBJ1-1, with D tentatively TRBD1 (5 bases). The CDR3 sequence is 16 residues long. Germline V gene lookup returns CDR1 SNHLY and CDR2 FYNNEI. With 4 bases removed from V and 4 bases from J, the gap between germline ends came to 19 bases. CDR3 nucleotides: TGTGCCAGCAGTGCGTTTCGAATGGGGGAGGGCACTGAAGCTTTCTTT. Translating gives CASSAFRMGEGTEAFF.

The chain couples TRBV6-1 to TRBJ1-2, with unresolved D. This CDR3 has 14 amino acids. Between the trimmed V and J ends, which lost 2 bases and 7 bases, there was a span of 14 bases. Germline V gene lookup returns CDR1 MNHNS and CDR2 SASEGT. CDR3 protein: CASSELSGSLGYTF. The CDR3 DNA follows: TGTGCCAGCAGTGAACTGTCAGGAAGTCTTGGCTACACCTTC.

The genes are TRBV5-1 and TRBJ1-6; D perhaps matches TRBD1 (5 bases). The ends were cut back, 0 bases at V and 6 bases at J, with 10 bases in the middle. The germline gives CDR1 SGHRS, CDR2 YFSETQ. The CDR3 contains 15 residues. The CDR3 DNA follows: TGCGCCAGCAGCTTGGAGGGGCTGACTAATTCACCCCTCCACTTT. As protein: CASSLEGLTNSPLHF.

V gene TRBV6-6 combines with J gene TRBJ1-1; D not certain. V lost 2 bases and J 3 bases, leaving 7 bases between the germline ends. CDR1 is MNHNY and CDR2 is SVGAGI in the germline V gene (reference sequence). The CDR3 has 13 residues. The CDR3: CASSYMPDTEAFF. DNA for the CDR3: TGTGCCAGCAGTTACATGCCGGACACTGAAGCTTTCTTT.

This clone was observed many times. The chain couples TRBV2 to TRBJ2-7; 12 bases map to TRBD1. Trimming cost V 5 bases and J 7 bases; bases outside gene matches: 9. This CDR3 has 15 amino acids. Germline CDR1 SNHLY, CDR2 FYNNEI. The CDR3 DNA reads as TGTGCCAGCAGTTTCACCGGGACAGGGGGCGGTGAGCAGTACTTC. Translated, it gives CASSFTGTGGGEQYF.